Following are 12 T cell receptor beta chains from one sample sequenced in a study of spatial heterogeneity in lung cancer. Time point denoted: sample taken at primary tumor resection. TCRdb independently ran MiXCR on the 5' RACE reads; one entry per CDR3 protein. The sample lists some 78,000 distinct CDR3 sequences, about 8.5% seen once, with roughly 7.1% in the top ten. Material: PBMCs, obtained at surgery. Receptor source: a male donor with early-stage non-small cell lung cancer.

Ten or more counts support this clonotype. The CDR3 region is CASSPRTGSPGELFF. In DNA, the CDR3 is TGTGCCAGCAGCCCTCGGACAGGCAGCCCAGGGGAGCTGTTTTTT. The chain links TRBV13 to TRBJ2-2; 7 bases are a match to TRBD1. Germline-derived CDR1 and CDR2 are PRHDT and FYEKMQ (reference sequence). CDR3 size: 15 residues. Trimming removed 5 bases from V and 8 bases from J; junction bases left unmatched: 11.

The sample holds a few counts of this clonotype. This chain links TRBV29-1 with TRBJ2-2; TRBD1 agrees at 8 bases. V lost 7 bases and J lost 7; bases outside the gene matches: 5. The CDR3 spans 12 residues. Germline CDR1 is SQVTM and CDR2 is ANQGSEA. CDR3: CSAQGAVGELFF. The CDR3 region has the DNA TGCAGCGCTCAGGGGGCCGTCGGGGAGCTGTTTTTT.

As DNA, the CDR3 is TGTGCCAGCAGTCTGACAGAGGCCCTGGAGTACTTC. Protein: CASSLTEALEYF. The chain recombines TRBV12-3 or TRBV12-4 with TRBJ2-7, with D perhaps matching TRBD1 (5 bases). CDR3 length: 12 amino acids. V was shortened by 5 bases and J by 11 bases, with 16 bases between the two germline ends.

This clonotype has a count of ten or more. The rearrangement joins TRBV5-5 to TRBJ2-2; D not resolved. Trimming left V 2 bases short and J 2 bases short, with 16 bases between. Germline V lookup: CDR1 SGHKS, CDR2 YYEKEE (reference sequence). The CDR3 runs to 17 residues. CDR3 sequence (DNA): TGTGCCAGCAGCTTTCATGTAAAGGCCTATAACACCGGGGAGCTGTTTTTT. The encoded protein is CASSFHVKAYNTGELFF. The variable domain in full, with the rest retrieved from reference TRBV5-5 and TRBJ2-2, is DAGVTQSPTHLIKTRGQQVTLRCSPISGHKSVSWYQQVLGQGPQFIFQYYEKEERGRGNFPDRFSARQFPNYSSELNVNALLLGDSALYLCASSFHVKAYNTGELFFGEGSRLTVL.

The rearrangement uses TRBV20-1 and TRBJ1-2; 9 bases map to TRBD1. Germline V gives CDR1 DFQATT, CDR2 SNEGSKA (reference sequence). The CDR3 runs to 12 residues. Trimming removed 7 bases from V and 4 bases from J; junction bases left unmatched: 4. CDR3 sequence (DNA): TGCAGTGTTCGGGGACAGGGCTATGGCTACACCTTC. Its translation is CSVRGQGYGYTF.

In this sample, this clonotype turned up a few times. This rearrangement joins TRBV6-6 to TRBJ2-7; TRBD1 might be the D (6 bases). From germline, CDR1 is MNHNY and CDR2 SVGAGI (reference sequence). The CDR3 extends over 15 amino acids. V was trimmed by 4 bases and J by 2 bases, leaving 15 bases between them. CDR3 nucleotide sequence: TGTGCCAGCAGTTTTGGGACCGGGACACCCTACGAGCAGTACTTC. Protein sequence: CASSFGTGTPYEQYF.

This clonotype showed up many times. The V call is TRBV15, the J call TRBJ2-7, with 12 bases matching TRBD1. Germline V gene data show CDR1 as LNHNV and CDR2 as YYDKDF (reference sequence). This CDR3 has 20 residues. The V and J ends lost 1 base and 6 bases, in that order; junction bases with no gene match: 19. CDR3 loop: CATSRGNALSPGQGAGEQYF. The CDR3 coding sequence is TGTGCCACCAGCAGAGGAAACGCCTTATCCCCGGGACAGGGGGCGGGCGAGCAGTACTTC.

V and J are TRBV9 and TRBJ2-1; 16 positions match TRBD2. J lost 4 bases, V lost 4 bases, and 14 bases had no gene match. Germline V gene lookup returns CDR1 SGDLS and CDR2 YYNGEE. This CDR3 is built from 20 residues. CDR3 bases: TGTGCCAGCAGCATTTGGGAGGGGACTAGCGGGAGGGCCCTGTACAATGAGCAGTTCTTC. It codes for CASSIWEGTSGRALYNEQFF.

This clonotype was counted many times. The rearrangement uses TRBV29-1 and TRBJ2-1; D gene ambiguous. This CDR3 comprises 12 residues. The germline V gene has CDR1 SQVTM and CDR2 ANQGSEA. Trimming removed 4 bases from V and 8 bases from J, with 12 bases in between. CDR3 sequence (DNA): TGCAGCGTTGGACCTACGTCGGATGAGCAGTTCTTC. The encoded protein is CSVGPTSDEQFF.

This clonotype came up many times. The J gene is TRBJ2-1, the V gene TRBV4-2; D may be TRBD1 or TRBD2 (5 bases each). The CDR3 sequence is 17 residues long. The germline V and J ends were trimmed by 6 bases and 8 bases, with 26 bases remaining between them. Germline lookup yields CDR1 LGHNA and CDR2 YNFKEQ. The CDR3 coding sequence is TGTGCCAGCAGAAAGATTTCGGGACCATCCAACCTGGATGAGCAGTTCTTC. Translated: CASRKISGPSNLDEQFF.

Ten or more counts support this clonotype. V is TRBV28 and J is TRBJ2-7; 9 bases agree with TRBD2. Germline V CDR1 and CDR2: MDHEN, SYDVKM. Trimming cost V 3 bases and J 1 base; bases outside gene matches: 10. The CDR3 sequence is 17 residues long. The chain's CDR3 is CASSLRAGGPTSYEQYF. The DNA of the CDR3 is TGTGCCAGCAGTTTGCGAGCGGGAGGTCCGACTTCCTACGAGCAGTACTTC.

In this sample, this clonotype turned up a few times. The rearrangement joins TRBV18 to TRBJ2-2; a possible D gene is TRBD2 (5 bases). The CDR3 is 16 residues long. Germline V gene data show CDR1 as KGHSH and CDR2 as LQKENI. The V and J ends lost 1 base and 7 bases respectively, with 16 bases between them. The CDR3 protein is CASSPLWRRNDGELFF. The CDR3 nucleotides read TGTGCCAGCTCACCACTTTGGAGGAGGAATGACGGGGAGCTGTTTTTT. Full variable domain (rest looked up from reference TRBV18 and TRBJ2-2): NAGVMQNPRHLVRRRGQEARLRCSPMKGHSHVYWYRQLPEEGLKFMVYLQKENIIDESGMPKERFSAEFPKEGPSILRIQQVVRGDSAAYFCASSPLWRRNDGELFFGEGSRLTVL.